This is a list of T cell receptor beta chains from one sample in a study of blood T cell repertoires in COVID-19. Measured with immunoSEQ multiplex PCR; TCRdb has only the in-frame clones, and not every one. The sample has more than 300,000 clones, roughly 86% seen once. The source material was peripheral blood. These receptors originate from a woman in her twenties or thirties with COVID-19, enrolled during active disease. Both conserved end residues are part of each CDR3.

J,V,CDR3
TRBJ2-5,TRBV30,CAWSNTDRGQETQYF
TRBJ1-4,TRBV19,CASSWGQITTNEKLFF
TRBJ1-2,TRBV6-5,CASSLVQGGGYTF
TRBJ1-2,TRBV4-2,CASSQAQGPLYGYTF
TRBJ1-1,TRBV7-9,CASSIPGQGAWTEAFF
TRBJ2-1,TRBV11-3,CASSSQGEQFF
TRBJ1-2,TRBV28,CASSVRGTPRSGYTF
TRBJ1-5,TRBV27,CASSSGNSIAPQHF
TRBJ1-2,TRBV11-2,CASSSWDRQLTNYGYTF
TRBJ1-6,TRBV2,CASSEASEGANSPLHF
TRBJ1-6,TRBV5-6,CASSLAGGMGYNSPLHF
TRBJ2-3,TRBV10-3,CAISGSGGSSTDTQYF
TRBJ2-7,TRBV7-3,CASSLTSGGSYEQYF
TRBJ1-2,TRBV29-1,CSVAPGGGYGYTF
TRBJ1-3,TRBV5-1,CASSLRTGGSGNTIYF
TRBJ2-2,TRBV4-2,CASSQPGTSGGAGGELFF
TRBJ1-2,TRBV19,CASSMPGGTPGYTF
TRBJ2-1,TRBV19,CASSIDWSSYNEQFF
TRBJ2-7,TRBV5-1,CASSVYSGGASYEQYF
TRBJ1-1,TRBV28,CASIRTQMNTEAFF
TRBJ1-5,TRBV19,CASRQSNQPQHF
TRBJ1-1,TRBV24-1,CATSDSRDTEAFF
TRBJ1-1,TRBV5-1,CASSFGDRAEAFF
TRBJ1-2,TRBV5-7,CASTGVYYGYTF
TRBJ1-1,TRBV4-2,CASSQEHVGPNTEAFF
TRBJ1-1,TRBV5-1,CASSLGGVATEAFF
TRBJ1-2,TRBV2,CASRDSHYGYTF
TRBJ1-3,TRBV6-1,CASSEWAFGNTIYF
TRBJ2-1,TRBV18,CASSPRLAGGSSYNEQFF
TRBJ2-7,TRBV5-4,CASSPNSYEQYF
TRBJ1-2,TRBV6-5,CASRGQGFGYGYTF
TRBJ1-4,TRBV11-2,CASTMAAGNEKLFF
TRBJ2-4,TRBV29-1,CSVGLAKNIQYF
TRBJ1-1,TRBV19,CASSILSGSAYTEAFF
TRBJ1-1,TRBV27,CASSPYLKESEAFF
TRBJ1-5,TRBV2,CASSVTGNSNQPQHF
TRBJ1-2,TRBV19,CASSIRQGLAYGYTF
TRBJ1-5,TRBV7-9,CASSYGTGNQPQHF
TRBJ2-5,TRBV2,CASTTSGGGQETQYF
TRBJ1-5,TRBV18,CASSREDSNQPQHF
TRBJ1-4,TRBV7-9,CASSPTGGEKLFF
TRBJ2-3,TRBV24-1,CATSDYDRADTQYF
TRBJ1-1,TRBV6-5,CASSFLESTEAFF
TRBJ1-2,TRBV7-2,CASSFGYRNYGYTF
TRBJ1-6,TRBV7-2,CASSKDRGPFPLHF
TRBJ1-6,TRBV7-2,CASSTTLVRNSPLHF
TRBJ1-5,TRBV7-2,CASSGGQFNQPQHF
TRBJ1-4,TRBV4-3,CASSQDSGEKLFF
TRBJ1-2,TRBV19,CASSRSTGSGDYGYTF
TRBJ1-5,TRBV7-8,CASSFGRDRSNQPQHF
TRBJ1-2,TRBV7-2,CASSLGWTGNYGYTF